The 19 T cell receptor beta chains presented below share a single source sample, sequenced in a study of CD8 T cells in Susac syndrome (dated 2019 in TCRdb). Receptor libraries were prepared by the immunoSEQ multiplex PCR assay. RNA was extracted using the RNeasy kit, and about 0.45 to 1 microgram was reverse transcribed with random hexamers. TCRdb applied fastp at Q25 and MiXCR to the public reads, then kept only in-frame beta chains. Rows matching on CDR3 protein sequence are summarized as one entry with the most common DNA and genes. Across this sample there are fewer than 200,000 distinct CDR3 sequences, with roughly 92% seen only once. The top ten hold 0.1% of the sample. Sample: CD4+ T cells from PBMCs. Source of these receptors: a human donor in good health.

J is TRBJ1-1 and V is TRBV20-1, with a weak D call TRBD1 (5 bases). Per the germline V gene, CDR1 is DFQATT and CDR2 is SNEGSKA (reference sequence). The ends were cut back, 0 bases at V and 6 bases at J, with 20 bases in the middle. This CDR3 has 16 residues. The CDR3 sequence is CSARDLGAGPVAEAFF. For the CDR3, the DNA is TGCAGTGCTAGAGATCTCGGCGCAGGGCCGGTAGCTGAAGCTTTCTTT.

This chain connects TRBV29-1 to TRBJ1-2; no clear D. Trimming removed 3 bases at V and 8 bases at J, with 10 bases between. Germline values: CDR1 SQVTM, CDR2 ANQGSEA. The CDR3 has 11 amino acids. In DNA form, the CDR3 reads TGCAGCGTTGACGGGAGTACAGGCTACACCTTC. Its translation is CSVDGSTGYTF. The whole variable domain, remainder taken from reference TRBV29-1 and TRBJ1-2, is SAVISQKPSRDICQRGTSLTIQCQVDSQVTMMFWYRQQPGQSLTLIATANQGSEATYESGFVIDKFPISRPNLTFSTLTVSNMSPEDSSIYLCSVDGSTGYTFGSGTRLTVV.

As regards this clonotype: The junction shows a germline mismatch at one end, possibly a read error. The chain links TRBV7-9 to TRBJ2-2; D remains unclear. CDR3 length equals 14 residues. Germline CDR1 SEHNR, CDR2 FQNEAQ (reference sequence). Here the CDR3 reads CASSLASNTGELFF. In DNA, the CDR3 is TGTGCCAGCAGTTTAGCCTCGAACACCGGGGAGCTGTTTTTT.

The V gene is TRBV19, the J gene TRBJ2-2; D may be TRBD1 or TRBD2 (5 bases each). From germline, CDR1 is LNHDA and CDR2 SQIVND (reference sequence). The germline V and J ends were trimmed by 6 bases and 6 bases, with 14 bases remaining between them. The CDR3 has 14 residues. CDR3 sequence (DNA): TGTGCCAGTAGGTCCGGGACCCCTGCCGGGGAGCTGTTTTTT. This sequence encodes CASRSGTPAGELFF.

V is TRBV6-2 or TRBV6-3 and J is TRBJ2-1; D not resolved. Trimming stripped 4 bases from V and 11 bases from J, with 18 bases between. The CDR3 has 14 amino acids. CDR1 is MNHEY, CDR2 SVGEGT, per germline. The CDR3 DNA reads as TGTGCCAGCAGTTTAACAACAAATCCACCCCAGCAGTTCTTC. Its translation is CASSLTTNPPQQFF.

The chain joins TRBV21-1 to TRBJ2-3. TRBV21-1 is marked as a pseudogene. The CDR3 length is 13 residues. CDR3 amino acids: CASSIHVADTQYF. The CDR3 DNA reads as TGTGCCAGCAGCATTCACGTCGCAGATACGCAGTATTTT.

The rearrangement joins TRBV7-9 to TRBJ1-5; 10 bases fit TRBD1. V lost 5 bases to trimming and J lost 6 bases; unmatched junction nucleotides: 7. Germline CDR1 and CDR2: SEHNR and FQNEAQ (reference sequence). The CDR3 extends over 15 amino acids. The CDR3 here is CASSPGTGERQPQHF. Written as DNA, the CDR3 is TGTGCCAGCAGCCCCGGGACAGGGGAGCGTCAGCCCCAGCATTTT. The full variable domain, in which reference TRBV7-9 and TRBJ1-5 provide the parts outside the CDR3, is DTGVSQNPRHKITKRGQNVTFRCDPISEHNRLYWYRQTLGQGPEFLTYFQNEAQLEKSRLLSDRFSAERPKGSFSTLEIQRTEQGDSAMYLCASSPGTGERQPQHFGDGTRLSIL.

The rearrangement joins TRBV3-1 to TRBJ2-1; 10 bases line up with TRBD2. From germline, CDR1 is LGHDT and CDR2 YNNKEL (reference sequence). This CDR3 contains 16 residues. Trimming at V came to 1 base and at J to 8 bases, leaving 8 bases not matched to a gene. The CDR3 loop reads CASSQASGGAFHEQFF. As DNA, the CDR3 is TGTGCCAGCAGCCAAGCGAGCGGGGGGGCTTTCCATGAGCAGTTCTTC.

The gene calls are TRBV12-3 or TRBV12-4 and TRBJ1-5, with unresolved D. Trimming stripped 7 bases from V and 6 bases from J, with 16 bases between. This CDR3 is 14 amino acids long. CDR3: CASTQDPWGQPQHF. Written as DNA, the CDR3 is TGTGCCAGCACCCAGGACCCCTGGGGTCAGCCCCAGCATTTT.

The genes are TRBV5-1 and TRBJ2-7; the match to TRBD1 covers 9 bases. The germline gives CDR1 SGHRS, CDR2 YFSETQ. The CDR3 is made up of 17 amino acids. The J segment lost 2 bases and the V segment lost 4 bases, leaving 13 bases of the junction unmatched. The CDR3 bases are TGCGCCAGCAGCCCCCGGATAGGGACAGGGCTTCCCTACGAGCAGTACTTC. It yields the protein CASSPRIGTGLPYEQYF.

This rearrangement joins TRBV12-3 or TRBV12-4 to TRBJ1-1; possibly TRBD1 for D (5 bases). The CDR3 contains 14 residues. V was shortened by 2 bases and J by 1 base, with 8 bases between the two germline ends. The CDR3 bases are TGTGCCAGCAGTTTAATCGGGGGGAACACTGAAGCTTTCTTT. Its protein product is CASSLIGGNTEAFF.

V usage is TRBV27 and J usage is TRBJ2-5; possibly TRBD1 for D (5 bases). CDR1 MNHEY and CDR2 SMNVEV come from the germline V gene (reference sequence). The germline V and J ends were trimmed by 1 base and 2 bases, with 8 bases remaining between them. This CDR3 region has 14 residues. The chain's CDR3 is CASSLWSGQETQYF. The CDR3 nucleotides are TGTGCCAGCAGTTTATGGTCAGGGCAAGAGACCCAGTACTTC.

This chain joins TRBV28 and TRBJ1-2; D is ambiguous. V dropped 5 bases and J dropped 4 bases, with 11 bases sitting between them. The CDR3 covers 13 residues. The germline V gene has CDR1 MDHEN and CDR2 SYDVKM. The CDR3, as DNA: TGTGCCAGCAGTCGCGGCGACTCCTATGGCTACACCTTC. It specifies CASSRGDSYGYTF.

CDR3 amino acids: CASSRVPSDEQFF. The CDR3 DNA sequence: TGTGCCAGCAGTCGGGTCCCGAGCGATGAGCAGTTCTTC. The chain joins TRBV25-1 to TRBJ2-1; no clear D gene. Trimming pared 5 bases from V and 8 bases from J, leaving 13 bases between. The CDR3 covers 13 residues. Germline CDR1 and CDR2: MGHDK and SYGVNS.

CDR3 in DNA: TGTGCCAGCAGTTACTCCGGGACAGGGAGGAAAGAGACCCAGTACTTC. Translation: CASSYSGTGRKETQYF. The chain joins TRBV6-2 or TRBV6-3 to TRBJ2-5; TRBD1 matches at 9 bases. Germline V gives CDR1 MNHEY, CDR2 SVGEGT. The CDR3 totals 16 residues. With V trimmed by 0 bases and J by 3 bases, 5 bases remained unmatched.

V and J are TRBV5-1 and TRBJ2-7; 10 positions agree with TRBD1. The V gene's germline CDR1 is SGHRS and CDR2 YFSETQ. CDR3 length equals 16 residues. The junction had 11 bases not matched to a gene; V was cut back by 4 bases and J by 4 bases. The CDR3 nucleotides are TGCGCCAGCAGCGCCGGGAGGGGACAGGGGATTTACGAGCAGTACTTC. It yields the protein CASSAGRGQGIYEQYF.

The chain combines TRBV4-1 with TRBJ1-3; the D gene is possibly TRBD1 (6 bases). Germline CDR1 is MGHRA and CDR2 is YSYEKL. This CDR3 region has 15 residues. V was shortened by 0 bases and J by 8 bases, with 14 bases between the two germline ends. CDR3 sequence (DNA): TGCGCCAGCAGCCAAGAGCAAGGACAGAGCTACACCATATATTTT. Translated, it gives CASSQEQGQSYTIYF.

The chain couples TRBV25-1 to TRBJ2-2; D unclear. V lost 5 bases to trimming and J lost 14 bases, with 21 bases between them. Germline-derived CDR1 and CDR2 are MGHDK and SYGVNS. The length of the CDR3 is 14 residues. CDR3 sequence: CASSPGLVGSYLFF. The CDR3 region has the DNA TGTGCCAGCAGTCCGGGCTTGGTAGGATCGTACCTGTTTTTT.

DNA for the CDR3: TGCAGCGTGAGCGCTCCGGGGGTTAGCACAGATACGCAGTATTTT. Encoded protein: CSVSAPGVSTDTQYF. The chain is built from TRBV29-1 and TRBJ2-3; a weak D match, TRBD2 (6 bases). This CDR3 is built from 15 residues. Germline V gives CDR1 SQVTM, CDR2 ANQGSEA. With 6 bases removed from V and 0 bases from J, the gap between germline ends came to 16 bases.